A selection of T cell receptor beta chains follows, all from one sample in a study of cytomegalovirus exposure and HLA in healthy donors. Only in-frame clones appear in the TCRdb table, and some are missing; sequencing was by immunoSEQ multiplex PCR. The sample lists 100,000 to 120,000 clones; about 80% were seen once. Sequenced: PBMCs. The receptor set was obtained from a woman aged 55-70 years in good health and CMV-seropositive. Each CDR3 is given with its conserved first and last residue. The D gene is left open where the match is weak.

v_gene	d_gene	j_gene	len	CDR3nt	CDR3aa
TRBV29-1	.	TRBJ2-7	12	TGCAGCGTCCTGACAGGTTTGGGGGAGCAGTACTTC	CSVLTGLGEQYF
TRBV29-1	.	TRBJ2-5	14	TGCAGCGTTGAAAAGACAGACTACCAAGAGACCCAGTACTTC	CSVEKTDYQETQYF
TRBV10-3	TRBD2	TRBJ2-5	18	TGTGCCATCAGTCAAAAGAGGGAGCCCTCCGGGGGGGGAGAGACCCAGTACTTC	CAISQKREPSGGGETQYF
TRBV5-5	.	TRBJ2-7	14	TGTGCCAGCAGCTTTTACCAGGGGTCCTACGAGCAGTACTTC	CASSFYQGSYEQYF
TRBV16	.	TRBJ1-5	17	TGTGCCAGCAGCCAAACCAACCAGGGTAGGGGCAATCAGCCCCAGCATTTT	CASSQTNQGRGNQPQHF
TRBV10-3	TRBD1	TRBJ1-2	15	TGTGCCATCAGGGGGACAGCCCAGAGTAACTATGGCTACACCTTC	CAIRGTAQSNYGYTF
TRBV15	.	TRBJ2-1	12	TGTGCCACCAGCAGACCGCCGGATGAGCAGTTCTTC	CATSRPPDEQFF
TRBV4-2	TRBD1	TRBJ2-2	16	TGTGCCAGCAGCCCGACAGGGGAGTCGTACGGCGGGGAGCTGTTTTTT	CASSPTGESYGGELFF
TRBV5-4	TRBD2	TRBJ2-1	12	TGTGCCAGCAGCCAGCGGGGGGATGAGCAGTTCTTC	CASSQRGDEQFF
TRBV6-5	.	TRBJ1-2	15	TGTGCCAGCAGTTACTCACTCGGGGGGGGCTATGGCTACACCTTC	CASSYSLGGGYGYTF
TRBV19	TRBD1	TRBJ2-7	13	TGTGCCAGTATTAAGACAGGGACCTACGAGCAGTACTTC	CASIKTGTYEQYF
TRBV19	.	TRBJ2-3	15	TGTGCCAGTAGTATAACCCTGGCAGGGGCAGATACGCAGTATTTT	CASSITLAGADTQYF
TRBV27	TRBD1	TRBJ1-1	18	TGTGCCAGCAGCCTTTCCCGGGACAGGGGGCCCGGGAACACTGAAGCTTTCTTT	CASSLSRDRGPGNTEAFF